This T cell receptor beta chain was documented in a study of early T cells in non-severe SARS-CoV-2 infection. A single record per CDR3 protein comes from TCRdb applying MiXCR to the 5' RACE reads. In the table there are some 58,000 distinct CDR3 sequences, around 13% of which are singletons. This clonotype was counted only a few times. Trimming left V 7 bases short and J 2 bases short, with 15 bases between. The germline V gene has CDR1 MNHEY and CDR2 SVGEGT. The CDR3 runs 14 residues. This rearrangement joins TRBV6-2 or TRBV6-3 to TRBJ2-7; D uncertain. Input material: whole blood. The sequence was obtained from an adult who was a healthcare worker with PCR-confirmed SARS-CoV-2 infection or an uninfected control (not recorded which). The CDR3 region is CASTGSVGTYEQYF. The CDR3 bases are TGTGCCAGCACTGGCAGTGTGGGAACCTACGAGCAGTACTTC.